A selection of T cell receptor beta chains follows, all from one sample in a study of blood T cells in healthy people across ages. TCRdb re-called the 5' RACE reads through MiXCR, storing one row per CDR3 protein. The sample lists 650,000 to 700,000 distinct CDR3 sequences; about 30% were seen once. The specimen sequenced was blood. The receptor source for this set is a woman aged 80 or over in good health. Each CDR3 is given with its conserved first and last residue. Each record gives: J gene, CDR3 length, D gene, clone size, V gene, CDR3 protein, CDR3 DNA. D genes are given only for firm matches. The size entry is marked missing in some rows and otherwise reads once, few, many or a size class.

J gene: TRBJ2-7; CDR3 length: 16; D gene: TRBD2; clone size: many; V gene: TRBV5-6; CDR3 protein: CASSSSWGLVSYEQYF; CDR3 DNA: TGTGCCAGCAGCTCTTCGTGGGGACTAGTCTCCTACGAGCAGTACTTC
J gene: TRBJ2-3; CDR3 length: 15; D gene: -; clone size: -; V gene: TRBV7-3; CDR3 protein: CASSPESGLADTQYF; CDR3 DNA: TGTGCCAGCAGCCCGGAGAGCGGCCTTGCGGATACGCAGTATTTT
J gene: TRBJ1-1; CDR3 length: 13; D gene: TRBD1; clone size: few; V gene: TRBV29-1; CDR3 protein: CSVHRGRGTEAFF; CDR3 DNA: TGCAGCGTTCACAGGGGGAGAGGTACTGAAGCTTTCTTT
J gene: TRBJ1-1; CDR3 length: 15; D gene: -; clone size: -; V gene: TRBV27; CDR3 protein: CASGRQGTMNTEAFF; CDR3 DNA: TGTGCCAGCGGCCGGCAGGGGACCATGAACACTGAAGCTTTCTTT
J gene: TRBJ2-7; CDR3 length: 13; D gene: -; clone size: -; V gene: TRBV6-5; CDR3 protein: CASSYIIGSEQYF; CDR3 DNA: TGTGCCAGCAGTTACATAATTGGGAGCGAGCAGTACTTC
J gene: TRBJ1-2; CDR3 length: 15; D gene: -; clone size: -; V gene: TRBV7-9; CDR3 protein: CASSLEGLANYGYTF; CDR3 DNA: TGTGCCAGCAGCTTAGAAGGGCTAGCTAACTATGGCTACACCTTC
J gene: TRBJ2-1; CDR3 length: 14; D gene: TRBD2; clone size: -; V gene: TRBV2; CDR3 protein: CASSETSGPNEQFF; CDR3 DNA: TGTGCCAGCAGTGAGACTAGCGGACCCAATGAGCAGTTCTTC
J gene: TRBJ2-3; CDR3 length: 15; D gene: -; clone size: many; V gene: TRBV5-1; CDR3 protein: CASRRTGEHTDTQYF; CDR3 DNA: TGCGCCAGCAGACGAACGGGGGAGCACACAGATACGCAGTATTTT
J gene: TRBJ1-3; CDR3 length: 15; D gene: -; clone size: -; V gene: TRBV4-1; CDR3 protein: CASSQDGIGGNTIYF; CDR3 DNA: TGCGCCAGCAGCCAAGATGGTATCGGCGGAAACACCATATATTTT
J gene: TRBJ1-1; CDR3 length: 14; D gene: -; clone size: -; V gene: TRBV2; CDR3 protein: CASSDPTMNTEAFF; CDR3 DNA: TGTGCCAGCAGTGATCCGACCATGAACACTGAAGCTTTCTTT
J gene: TRBJ2-5; CDR3 length: 16; D gene: TRBD2; clone size: many; V gene: TRBV20-1; CDR3 protein: CSARDPAGTSYETQYF; CDR3 DNA: TGCAGTGCTAGAGACCCTGCCGGGACTAGCTATGAGACCCAGTACTTC
J gene: TRBJ2-1; CDR3 length: 17; D gene: TRBD1; clone size: many; V gene: TRBV15; CDR3 protein: CATSRARDRGRGNEQFF; CDR3 DNA: TGTGCCACCAGCAGAGCGCGGGACAGGGGGAGAGGCAATGAGCAGTTCTTC
J gene: TRBJ2-2; CDR3 length: 13; D gene: -; clone size: -; V gene: TRBV24-1; CDR3 protein: CATSDPGPGELFF; CDR3 DNA: TGTGCCACCAGTGATCCAGGGCCCGGGGAGCTGTTTTTT
J gene: TRBJ1-2; CDR3 length: 15; D gene: TRBD1; clone size: many; V gene: TRBV7-2; CDR3 protein: CASSLGGQGGQGYTF; CDR3 DNA: TGTGCCAGCAGCCTAGGGGGACAGGGAGGGCAAGGCTACACCTTC
J gene: TRBJ1-2; CDR3 length: 15; D gene: TRBD1; clone size: many; V gene: TRBV10-3; CDR3 protein: CAISEGTASTYGYTF; CDR3 DNA: TGTGCCATCAGTGAGGGGACAGCTAGTACCTATGGCTACACCTTC
J gene: TRBJ2-7; CDR3 length: 17; D gene: -; clone size: -; V gene: TRBV9; CDR3 protein: CASSASVEGGSSYEQYF; CDR3 DNA: TGTGCCAGCAGCGCCTCCGTAGAGGGGGGTAGCTCCTACGAGCAGTACTTC
J gene: TRBJ2-7; CDR3 length: 15; D gene: TRBD1; clone size: many; V gene: TRBV6-1; CDR3 protein: CASSTGTGSPHEQYF; CDR3 DNA: TGTGCCAGCAGTACCGGGACAGGTTCGCCTCACGAGCAGTACTTC
J gene: TRBJ2-7; CDR3 length: 16; D gene: TRBD1; clone size: few; V gene: TRBV18; CDR3 protein: CASSPREGGKSSEQYF; CDR3 DNA: TGTGCCAGCTCACCACGGGAAGGGGGCAAGTCCTCGGAGCAGTACTTC
J gene: TRBJ2-3; CDR3 length: 15; D gene: TRBD1; clone size: many; V gene: TRBV6-1; CDR3 protein: CASIRTGGSTDTQYF; CDR3 DNA: TGTGCCAGCATACGGACAGGGGGAAGCACAGATACGCAGTATTTT
J gene: TRBJ2-4; CDR3 length: 14; D gene: TRBD1; clone size: many; V gene: TRBV12-3/TRBV12-4; CDR3 protein: CASSLGQGENIQYF; CDR3 DNA: TGTGCCAGCAGTTTAGGCCAGGGGGAGAACATTCAGTACTTC
J gene: TRBJ1-2; CDR3 length: 14; D gene: -; clone size: -; V gene: TRBV12-3/TRBV12-4; CDR3 protein: CASSLQRGYAGYTF; CDR3 DNA: TGTGCCAGCAGTTTGCAAAGGGGTTACGCTGGCTACACCTTC
J gene: TRBJ2-7; CDR3 length: 16; D gene: TRBD2; clone size: many; V gene: TRBV10-3; CDR3 protein: CAISGGSGASSYEQYF; CDR3 DNA: TGTGCCATCAGTGGCGGTAGCGGGGCGAGCTCCTACGAGCAGTACTTC
J gene: TRBJ1-1; CDR3 length: 13; D gene: TRBD1; clone size: -; V gene: TRBV6-5; CDR3 protein: CASRSGQGPGAFF; CDR3 DNA: TGTGCCAGCAGGTCGGGACAGGGACCGGGAGCTTTCTTT
J gene: TRBJ2-1; CDR3 length: 16; D gene: TRBD2; clone size: many; V gene: TRBV7-9; CDR3 protein: CASSFSGGAKANEQFF; CDR3 DNA: TGTGCCAGCAGCTTTAGCGGGGGGGCCAAAGCCAATGAGCAGTTCTTC
J gene: TRBJ2-1; CDR3 length: 13; D gene: -; clone size: -; V gene: TRBV20-1; CDR3 protein: CSAGQAAHNEQFF; CDR3 DNA: TGCAGTGCTGGGCAGGCGGCACACAATGAGCAGTTCTTC
J gene: TRBJ1-1; CDR3 length: 13; D gene: -; clone size: few; V gene: TRBV6-5; CDR3 protein: CASSYMVNTEAFF; CDR3 DNA: TGTGCCAGCAGTTACATGGTGAACACTGAAGCTTTCTTT
J gene: TRBJ1-1; CDR3 length: 14; D gene: -; clone size: few; V gene: TRBV20-1; CDR3 protein: CSAYYPGVNTEAFF; CDR3 DNA: TGCAGTGCTTATTATCCGGGGGTGAACACTGAAGCTTTCTTT
J gene: TRBJ1-5; CDR3 length: 14; D gene: -; clone size: few; V gene: TRBV20-1; CDR3 protein: CSARVGGAGQPQHF; CDR3 DNA: TGCAGTGCTAGAGTCGGGGGCGCGGGTCAGCCCCAGCATTTT
J gene: TRBJ2-7; CDR3 length: 18; D gene: -; clone size: -; V gene: TRBV28; CDR3 protein: CASSLSQGLGTSYNEQYF; CDR3 DNA: TGTGCCAGCAGTTTATCCCAGGGCCTGGGAACGTCCTACAATGAGCAGTACTTC
J gene: TRBJ2-5; CDR3 length: 16; D gene: -; clone size: many; V gene: TRBV27; CDR3 protein: CASSLSSWASQETQYF; CDR3 DNA: TGTGCCAGCAGTTTATCTAGTTGGGCCAGCCAAGAGACCCAGTACTTC
J gene: TRBJ1-5; CDR3 length: 15; D gene: -; clone size: -; V gene: TRBV5-1; CDR3 protein: CASSLAGGRDQPQHF; CDR3 DNA: TGCGCCAGCAGCTTGGCCGGGGGGCGGGATCAGCCCCAGCATTTT
J gene: TRBJ1-6; CDR3 length: 15; D gene: -; clone size: many; V gene: TRBV6-5; CDR3 protein: CASSYRAGGEAPLHF; CDR3 DNA: TGTGCCAGCAGTTACCGGGCCGGGGGTGAAGCACCCCTCCACTTT
J gene: TRBJ1-5; CDR3 length: 14; D gene: -; clone size: few; V gene: TRBV6-1; CDR3 protein: CASSAIGGNQPQHF; CDR3 DNA: TGTGCCAGCAGCGCCATAGGAGGCAATCAGCCCCAGCATTTT
J gene: TRBJ1-5; CDR3 length: 12; D gene: -; clone size: many; V gene: TRBV6-2/TRBV6-3; CDR3 protein: CASGRDNQPQHF; CDR3 DNA: TGTGCCAGTGGCAGGGACAATCAGCCCCAGCATTTT
J gene: TRBJ1-5; CDR3 length: 14; D gene: -; clone size: few; V gene: TRBV10-3; CDR3 protein: CAISDLGGNQPQHF; CDR3 DNA: TGTGCCATCAGTGATCTGGGTGGCAATCAGCCCCAGCATTTT
J gene: TRBJ1-1; CDR3 length: 14; D gene: TRBD1; clone size: many; V gene: TRBV6-6; CDR3 protein: CASSYPGGEGEAFF; CDR3 DNA: TGTGCCAGCAGTTACCCAGGGGGAGAGGGTGAAGCTTTCTTT
J gene: TRBJ2-7; CDR3 length: 14; D gene: TRBD1; clone size: -; V gene: TRBV5-4; CDR3 protein: CASSSPGQGVEQYF; CDR3 DNA: TGTGCCAGCAGCTCTCCGGGACAGGGGGTCGAGCAGTACTTC
J gene: TRBJ2-2; CDR3 length: 15; D gene: -; clone size: many; V gene: TRBV9; CDR3 protein: CASSAVLSGAGELFF; CDR3 DNA: TGTGCCAGCAGCGCGGTCCTTAGTGGAGCCGGGGAGCTGTTTTTT
J gene: TRBJ2-7; CDR3 length: 15; D gene: -; clone size: many; V gene: TRBV4-3; CDR3 protein: CASSQYVEGVYEQYF; CDR3 DNA: TGCGCCAGCAGCCAATACGTGGAGGGGGTCTACGAGCAGTACTTC
J gene: TRBJ1-5; CDR3 length: 17; D gene: -; clone size: many; V gene: TRBV6-6; CDR3 protein: CASSSPPTIGSNQPQHF; CDR3 DNA: TGTGCCAGCAGTAGCCCCCCGACAATTGGGAGCAATCAGCCCCAGCATTTT
J gene: TRBJ1-1; CDR3 length: 18; D gene: -; clone size: few; V gene: TRBV6-2/TRBV6-3; CDR3 protein: CASSYSLRNGGGNTEAFF; CDR3 DNA: TGTGCCAGCAGTTACTCGTTACGTAACGGGGGCGGGAACACTGAAGCTTTCTTT
J gene: TRBJ2-1; CDR3 length: 16; D gene: -; clone size: -; V gene: TRBV11-2; CDR3 protein: CASSLAGDGSYNEQFF; CDR3 DNA: TGTGCCAGCAGCTTAGCCGGAGACGGGTCCTACAATGAGCAGTTCTTC
J gene: TRBJ2-1; CDR3 length: 14; D gene: TRBD2; clone size: once; V gene: TRBV6-5; CDR3 protein: CTSRDRGLDNEQFF; CDR3 DNA: TGTACCAGCAGGGACCGGGGACTAGACAATGAGCAGTTCTTC
J gene: TRBJ2-7; CDR3 length: 14; D gene: -; clone size: many; V gene: TRBV6-5; CDR3 protein: CASSYTRGSYEQYF; CDR3 DNA: TGTGCCAGCAGTTACACCAGGGGATCCTACGAGCAGTACTTC
J gene: TRBJ1-1; CDR3 length: 14; D gene: TRBD1; clone size: -; V gene: TRBV19; CDR3 protein: CASFPQGGEFRAFF; CDR3 DNA: TGTGCCAGCTTCCCTCAGGGGGGCGAGTTTAGGGCTTTCTTT
J gene: TRBJ2-7; CDR3 length: 14; D gene: -; clone size: many; V gene: TRBV2; CDR3 protein: CASIREGTSGEQYF; CDR3 DNA: TGTGCCAGCATACGGGAAGGAACCTCCGGCGAGCAGTACTTC
J gene: TRBJ1-2; CDR3 length: 14; D gene: TRBD1; clone size: many; V gene: TRBV5-1; CDR3 protein: CASSFGQGSYGYTF; CDR3 DNA: TGCGCCAGCAGCTTTGGACAGGGAAGCTATGGCTACACCTTC
J gene: TRBJ2-7; CDR3 length: 16; D gene: -; clone size: -; V gene: TRBV5-1; CDR3 protein: CASSLEPDRSSYEQYF; CDR3 DNA: TGCGCCAGCAGCTTGGAACCAGACAGGAGCTCCTACGAGCAGTACTTC